This T cell receptor beta chain was documented in a study of post-analysis software for immune sequencing data. Prepared libraries of TCR beta cDNA carried unique molecular identifiers. TCRdb reanalysed the PCR reads using MiXCR and keeps one entry per CDR3 protein. The table lists about 820,000 distinct CDR3 sequences, about 50% of them singletons. Comments on this clonotype: Antigen unknown.

The study's findings and limits: Multiple sclerosis patients had significantly lower normalized Chao1 diversity than controls. Patients carried four or five TRBV segments more frequently than controls did, and TRBV5-6, TRBV5-1 and TRBV20-1 were among them.

This CDR3 is built from 18 residues. V lost 3 bases and J lost 0; bases outside the gene matches: 9. Per the germline V gene, CDR1 is SGHRS and CDR2 is YFSETQ. Sequenced input: blood. The sequence came from a girl between 5 and 17 years old with multiple sclerosis. V is TRBV5-1 and J is TRBJ2-6; 7 bases fit TRBD1. The CDR3 DNA sequence: TGCGCCAGCAGCTCCCGGACAGGCCCACTCTCTGGGGCCAACGTCCTGACTTTC. Protein sequence: CASSSRTGPLSGANVLTF.